This note documents a single T cell receptor (beta chain) sequence. Its antigen remains unknown. This specimen belongs to a study of T cell responses to AZD1222 COVID-19 vaccine. Study-wide results and caveats: Clonal diversity was possibly underestimated; the donors were predominantly white British and more often female. Just a handful of AZD1222 recipients tested seropositive at baseline.

The protocol was immunoSEQ multiplex PCR, while the TCRdb copy is restricted to in-frame clones and leaves out a portion. The sample holds 85,000 to 90,000 clones, more than 70% seen once. CDR3 size: 15 residues. Germline CDR1 MNHEY, CDR2 SVGEGT. V was cut by 6 bases and J by 0 bases, with 11 bases left in between. Specimen: peripheral blood, collected 28 days after the second AZD1222 dose. The J gene is TRBJ2-2, the V gene TRBV6-2 or TRBV6-3; D not resolved. The clonotype comes from an adult who received the AZD1222 COVID-19 vaccine. The chain's CDR3 is CASSHDNSNTGELFF. The CDR3 region has the DNA TGTGCCAGCAGCCACGACAATTCGAACACCGGGGAGCTGTTTTTT.